One and the same sample provided the 30 T cell receptor beta chains below, sequenced in a study of human T cells and chemical hapten exposure. MiXCR was run by TCRdb on the RACE reads, yielding one entry per CDR3 protein. The sample contains some 84,000 distinct CDR3 sequences, 8.5% of which appear only once. The time point here: pre-sensitization, week 0. Treatment defined: therapeutic diphenylcyclopropenone sensitization with weekly scalp DPC. The sequenced sample was whole blood, obtained in connection with sensitization to the hapten diphenylcyclopropenone (DPC). The receptors stem from a man in his forties with alopecia areata. Some clones in this sample may be carry-over from other donors' samples.

The chain couples TRBV12-3 or TRBV12-4 to TRBJ2-4; 13 bases map to TRBD2. CDR3 length: 17 residues. Trimming removed 3 bases from V and 3 bases from J; junction bases left unmatched: 5. The CDR3 protein is CASSFGLAGVVKNIQYF. CDR3 coding DNA: TGTGCCAGCAGTTTCGGACTAGCGGGAGTAGTCAAAAACATTCAGTACTTC.

This clonotype was seen only a few times. The V call is TRBV4-3, the J call TRBJ2-1; 14 bases map to TRBD2. Per the germline V gene, CDR1 is LGHNA and CDR2 is YSLEER. V lost 4 bases and J lost 7; bases outside the gene matches: 3. The CDR3 sequence is 15 residues long. The CDR3 here is CASSPTSGRVNEQFF. CDR3 in DNA: TGCGCCAGCAGCCCGACTAGCGGGAGGGTAAATGAGCAGTTCTTC.

This clonotype has only a few counts. In DNA form, the CDR3 reads TGTGCCACCAGTGACCGAGCTAGAACCGGGGAGCTGTTTTTT. Residues: CATSDRARTGELFF. This chain uses TRBV24-1 with TRBJ2-2; D is uncertain. The CDR3 extends over 14 amino acids. Germline lookup yields CDR1 KGHDR and CDR2 SFDVKD. V gave up 4 bases and J gave up 5 bases, with 10 bases separating them.

In this sample, this clonotype turned up many times. This chain links TRBV3-1 with TRBJ1-2; tentatively, D is TRBD1 (5 bases). The length of the CDR3 is 13 residues. From germline, CDR1 is LGHDT and CDR2 YNNKEL (reference sequence). Deletions cut 2 bases from V and 5 bases from J, with 9 bases between. Written as DNA, the CDR3 is TGTGCCAGCAGCCAACGGCAGGGATATGGCTACACCTTC. The encoded protein is CASSQRQGYGYTF. Combining the CDR3 with reference TRBV3-1 and TRBJ1-2 gives the whole variable domain DTAVSQTPKYLVTQMGNDKSIKCEQNLGHDTMYWYKQDSKKFLKIMFSYNNKELIINETVPNRFSPKSPDKAHLNLHINSLELGDSAVYFCASSQRQGYGYTFGSGTRLTVV.

This clonotype was seen only a few times. V usage is TRBV5-6 and J usage is TRBJ1-2; TRBD1 matches 12 bases. Germline CDR1 reads SGHDT; CDR2 reads YYEEEE. With V trimmed by 4 bases and J by 8 bases, 6 bases remained unmatched. CDR3 size: 14 residues. Here the CDR3 DNA reads TGTGCCAGCAGCGCGGGACAGGGGGCGCGAGGCTACACCTTC. Encoded protein: CASSAGQGARGYTF.

This clonotype has a handful of counts. The junction departs from the called germline gene at one end, perhaps through a read error. The chain joins TRBV5-8 to TRBJ2-1; TRBD2 agrees at 13 bases. In germline, CDR1 is SGHTS, CDR2 YDEGEE. This CDR3 contains 18 residues. This CDR3 reads CANSLELAGGPGRNEQFF. The CDR3, as DNA: TGTGCCAACAGCTTGGAACTAGCGGGAGGGCCGGGTCGGAATGAGCAGTTCTTC.

This clonotype has ten or more counts. The chain links TRBV6-2 or TRBV6-3 to TRBJ2-1, with 10 bases fitting TRBD2. The CDR3 covers 14 residues. Trimming took 2 bases from V and 12 from J; bases not matched to a gene: 7. Germline CDR1 is MNHEY and CDR2 is SVGEGT. The CDR3 nucleotides are TGTGCCAGCAGTTACGGGCTAGCGGGAGTAGGGCAGTTCTTC. This encodes CASSYGLAGVGQFF.

This clonotype was counted only a few times. The CDR3 reads CATSRAGEGNEQYF. The CDR3 DNA sequence: TGTGCCACATCCCGAGCGGGAGAGGGAAACGAGCAGTACTTC. The V call is TRBV24-1, the J call TRBJ2-7; 8 positions agree with TRBD2. V dropped 10 bases and J dropped 5; count of bases not matched to a gene: 12. CDR1 is KGHDR and CDR2 is SFDVKD in the germline V gene. This CDR3 contains 14 residues.

The J gene is TRBJ2-7, the V gene TRBV7-9; 13 nucleotides align to TRBD2. The CDR3 extends over 16 amino acids. Germline CDR1 reads SEHNR; CDR2 reads FQNEAQ (reference sequence). V shed 5 bases and J 4 bases; nucleotides not matched to a gene: 8. The CDR3 region is CASSPGTSGVLYEQYV. CDR3 DNA: TGTGCCAGCAGCCCTGGGACTAGCGGGGTTCTGTACGAGCAGTACGTC.

This clonotype was counted only a few times. V and J are TRBV6-2 or TRBV6-3 and TRBJ2-1; 7 bases are a match to TRBD2. Germline values: CDR1 MNHEY, CDR2 SVGEGT. Losses at the gene ends were 5 bases for V and 2 bases for J; bases not matched to a gene: 6. The CDR3 length is 15 residues. For the CDR3, the DNA is TGTGCCAGCAGTAACGGACTAGGGGCCTACAATGAGCAGTTCTTC. Protein product: CASSNGLGAYNEQFF.

This clonotype was observed at least ten times. The CDR3 DNA sequence: TGCAGCGTTGAAGATCCAGGGGATGAAGCTTTCTTT. It codes for CSVEDPGDEAFF. The chain combines TRBV29-1 with TRBJ1-1, with D perhaps TRBD1 (6 bases). The CDR3 length is 12 residues. V was clipped by 0 bases and J by 7 bases, with 9 bases between them. Germline loops: CDR1 SQVTM, CDR2 ANQGSEA.

This clonotype showed up just a few times. Here the CDR3 DNA reads TGCGCCAGCAGCCAAGATACAGGGGGCTCAGGAAACACCATATATTTT. Protein: CASSQDTGGSGNTIYF. The chain employs TRBV4-3 and TRBJ1-3; TRBD1 aligns across 9 bases. In germline, CDR1 is LGHNA, CDR2 YSLEER. V was pared by 0 bases and J by 4 bases, with 4 bases of the junction left unmatched. CDR3 length: 16 residues.

This clonotype was picked up a small number of times. The V gene is TRBV19, the J gene TRBJ2-5; D is possibly TRBD2 (5 bases). This CDR3 contains 13 residues. V lost 1 base to trimming and J lost 3 bases, with 6 bases between them. CDR1 LNHDA and CDR2 SQIVND come from the germline V gene (reference sequence). CDR3 in amino acids: CASSIAREETQYF. In DNA form, the CDR3 reads TGTGCCAGTAGTATAGCGCGGGAAGAGACCCAGTACTTC.

This clonotype has just a few counts. CDR3 sequence reads: CASSLSILITEAFF. For the CDR3, the DNA is TGTGCCAGCAGCTTGTCTATCTTGATCACTGAAGCTTTCTTT. The genes are TRBV5-4 and TRBJ1-1; no clear D. Germline V CDR1 and CDR2: SGHNT, YYREEE (reference sequence). Deletions cut 1 base from V and 4 bases from J, with 11 bases between. The CDR3 contains 14 residues.

This clonotype was detected many times. V and J are TRBV29-1 and TRBJ1-3; D remains unclear. Trimming removed 6 bases from V and 10 bases from J, with 13 bases in between. CDR1 SQVTM and CDR2 ANQGSEA come from the germline V gene. This CDR3 comprises 11 residues. The CDR3 coding sequence is TGCAGCGTCGCTTCAGGAGGTACCATATATTTT. Its protein is CSVASGGTIYF.

At least ten counts were recorded for this clonotype. This chain uses TRBV6-5 with TRBJ2-2; D assignment may be TRBD1 or TRBD2 (5 bases each). This CDR3 contains 16 residues. The V gene's germline CDR1 is MNHEY and CDR2 SVGAGI. Trimming took 6 bases from V and 7 from J, leaving 21 bases between them. DNA of the CDR3: TGTGCCAGCAGAACGAGGAGGCAGGGTGGAATCGGGGAGCTGTTTTTT. This encodes CASRTRRQGGIGELFF.

This clonotype was seen a few times. The rearrangement uses TRBV28 and TRBJ1-5; 9 nucleotides line up with TRBD1. After removal of 7 bases from V and 5 bases from J, the junction contained 9 bases not matched to a gene. Looked up from germline, CDR1 is MDHEN and CDR2 is SYDVKM. The CDR3 is 15 amino acids. The CDR3 sequence: CASITSTGGHQPQHF. The DNA for the CDR3 is TGTGCCAGCATTACCTCGACAGGGGGTCATCAGCCCCAGCATTTT.

This clonotype was observed many times. CDR3: CASTPGGGYGEQFF. DNA for the CDR3: TGCGCCAGCACACCGGGGGGAGGGTACGGTGAGCAGTTCTTC. The V call is TRBV5-1, the J call TRBJ2-1, with 7 bases lining up with TRBD2. The J segment lost 9 bases and the V segment lost 6 bases, leaving 12 bases of the junction unmatched. CDR1 SGHRS and CDR2 YFSETQ come from the germline V gene. The length of the CDR3 is 14 residues.

This clonotype came up many times. V gene TRBV29-1 combines with J gene TRBJ1-1, with unresolved D. Germline CDR1 SQVTM, CDR2 ANQGSEA. V dropped 4 bases and J dropped 2 bases, with 11 bases sitting between them. The CDR3 is 13 residues long. CDR3 amino acids: CSVVYRSNTEAFF. The CDR3 nucleotides read TGCAGCGTTGTATACCGATCTAACACTGAAGCTTTCTTT.

About this clonotype: This CDR3 fails to terminate in the conserved phenylalanine or tryptophan, so it likely reflects a read error. The chain joins TRBV28 to TRBJ2-7, with 9 positions matching TRBD2. There are 15 residues in the CDR3. The J segment lost 2 bases and the V segment lost 8 bases, leaving 10 bases of the junction unmatched. The germline V gene encodes CDR1 MDHEN and CDR2 SYDVKM. The CDR3 nucleotides are TGTGCCAGCCCCGGGGCGGCTAGCGGGGCCTACGAGCAGTACTTA. As protein: CASPGAASGAYEQYL.

This clonotype was seen at least ten times. The V gene is TRBV5-6, the J gene TRBJ2-2; D is possibly TRBD2 (6 bases). V lost 2 bases to trimming and J lost 2 bases, with 13 bases between them. CDR3 size: 16 residues. The germline CDR1 and CDR2 sequences are SGHDT and YYEEEE. The CDR3 coding sequence is TGTGCCAGCAGCTTATTCTACGGGAGAAACACCGGGGAGCTGTTTTTT. The encoded protein is CASSLFYGRNTGELFF.

V is TRBV20-1 and J is TRBJ2-3; D gene ambiguous. Germline V gene sequence: CDR1 DFQATT, CDR2 SNEGSKA (reference sequence). This CDR3 is 13 amino acids long. V was shortened by 4 bases and J by 2 bases, with 10 bases between the two germline ends. The CDR3 region is CSATDHPTDTQYF. The CDR3 nucleotides read TGCAGTGCTACTGACCACCCCACAGATACGCAGTATTTT.

This clonotype appeared many times. The chain has TRBV12-3 or TRBV12-4 and TRBJ2-1; unclear D gene. The CDR3 is made up of 16 amino acids. V shed 5 bases and J shed 0 bases, with 14 bases lying between them. CDR3 protein: CASSLSGGRSYNEQFF. CDR3 in DNA: TGTGCCAGCAGTCTAAGTGGCGGCCGCTCCTACAATGAGCAGTTCTTC.

The J gene is TRBJ1-3, the V gene TRBV20-1, with TRBD1 as a possible D gene (6 bases). CDR1 and CDR2 (germline): DFQATT, SNEGSKA (reference sequence). Deletions cut 5 bases from V and 0 bases from J, with 14 bases between. This CDR3 is 15 amino acids long. The CDR3 loop reads CSAGGFRGSGNTIYF. Written as DNA, the CDR3 is TGCAGTGCTGGAGGGTTCAGGGGCTCTGGAAACACCATATATTTT.

This clonotype was observed a handful of times. The CDR3 region is CASTHGTDYEAFF. The CDR3 DNA reads TGTGCCAGCACCCACGGGACAGACTATGAAGCTTTCTTT. The chain couples TRBV6-6 to TRBJ1-1; 7 nucleotides agree with TRBD1. V shed 7 bases, J shed 7 bases, and the junction held 9 bases outside the gene matches. Germline CDR1 is MNHNY and CDR2 is SVGAGI (reference sequence). The CDR3 consists of 13 residues.

This clonotype was detected ten times or more. The chain joins TRBV29-1 to TRBJ2-5, with 7 bases fitting TRBD2. The germline gives CDR1 SQVTM, CDR2 ANQGSEA. The V gene end was trimmed by 7 bases and the J gene end by 5 bases; junction bases not matched to a gene: 13. The CDR3 extends over 14 amino acids. The CDR3 nucleotides read TGCAGCGCTATTAAGGGGAGGGCGGCCGAGACCCAGTACTTC. Translated: CSAIKGRAAETQYF.

This clonotype turned up a few times. This chain joins TRBV20-1 and TRBJ2-3, with D perhaps matching TRBD2 (6 bases). CDR1 is DFQATT and CDR2 is SNEGSKA in the germline V gene (reference sequence). The V end was cut by 6 bases, the J end by 3 bases, with 13 bases between. The CDR3 covers 13 residues. The chain's CDR3 is CSAYTGSTDTQYF. CDR3 DNA sequence: TGCAGTGCCTACACCGGGAGTACAGATACGCAGTATTTT.

At least ten counts were recorded for this clonotype. The CDR3 region is CASSYSNLGRDYGYTF. Written as DNA, the CDR3 is TGTGCCAGCAGTTACTCGAATTTGGGCAGGGACTATGGCTACACCTTC. V and J are TRBV6-6 and TRBJ1-2; TRBD1 might be the D (5 bases). V lost 0 bases, J lost 3 bases, and 14 bases lay in between. The CDR3 extends over 16 amino acids. Germline-derived CDR1 and CDR2 are MNHNY and SVGAGI (reference sequence).

This chain links TRBV20-1 with TRBJ2-3; tentatively, D is TRBD2 (5 bases). The CDR3 totals 15 residues. V lost 3 bases to trimming and J lost 3 bases, with 16 bases between them. Germline CDR1 DFQATT, CDR2 SNEGSKA (reference sequence). In DNA, the CDR3 is TGCAGTGCTAGGACCCTCCTAGCCGGGACAGATACGCAGTATTTT. Amino acids: CSARTLLAGTDTQYF.

This clonotype came up many times. V and J are TRBV2 and TRBJ1-1; D remains ambiguous. The germline gives CDR1 SNHLY, CDR2 FYNNEI. Trimming stripped 5 bases from V and 7 bases from J, with 11 bases between. The CDR3 is 12 residues long. In DNA, the CDR3 is TGTGCCAGCAGTTCCGACAAAAATGAAGCTTTCTTT. Translating gives CASSSDKNEAFF.